Each of the 22 T cell receptor beta chains below was sequenced from the same sample in a study of blood T cell repertoires in COVID-19. Sequenced by immunoSEQ multiplex PCR; TCRdb stores in-frame clones only, minus some. The sample lists approximately 440,000 clones; about 91% were seen once. Input material: peripheral blood. The receptors stem from a woman in her forties or fifties with COVID-19, enrolled during active disease.

The chain recombines TRBV7-3 with TRBJ2-1, with 9 positions matching TRBD2. The trim removed 2 bases at V and 3 bases at J, leaving 2 bases unmatched. CDR1 and CDR2 from the germline V gene are SGHTA and FQGTGA. CDR3 length: 15 residues. This CDR3 is CASSLDSGGYNEQFF. The CDR3 nucleotides read TGTGCCAGCAGCTTAGATAGCGGGGGCTACAATGAGCAGTTCTTC.

The chain employs TRBV28 and TRBJ1-2; 10 bases align to TRBD1. In germline, CDR1 is MDHEN, CDR2 SYDVKM. With V trimmed by 6 bases and J by 2 bases, 12 bases remained unmatched. The CDR3 is 17 amino acids. The CDR3 is CASSSPEGTGANYGYTF. The CDR3 nucleotides are TGTGCCAGCAGCTCACCGGAAGGGACAGGGGCCAACTATGGCTACACCTTC.

This clone was detected only once. This sequence joins TRBV6-5 and TRBJ1-2, with 7 positions matching TRBD1. Per the germline V gene, CDR1 is MNHEY and CDR2 is SVGAGI. This CDR3 is built from 15 residues. V lost 4 bases and J lost 0; bases outside the gene matches: 5. CDR3 DNA: TGTGCCAGCAGTTCTCCGGGACAGACTAACTATGGCTACACCTTC. As protein: CASSSPGQTNYGYTF.

The chain has TRBV6-2 or TRBV6-3 and TRBJ1-5; no clear D. This CDR3 comprises 17 residues. V was clipped by 4 bases and J by 2 bases, with 18 bases between them. CDR1 is MNHEY and CDR2 is SVGEGT in the germline V gene. DNA for the CDR3: TGTGCCAGCAGTTCCCCGCGAGGGAGGTTTGGCAATCAGCCCCAGCATTTT. It translates to CASSSPRGRFGNQPQHF.

The chain carries TRBV30 and TRBJ1-4; 8 bases are shared with TRBD1. V lost 0 bases, J lost 8 bases, and 8 bases stayed unmatched. The CDR3 extends over 15 amino acids. CDR1 and CDR2 (germline): GTSNPN, SVGIG (reference sequence). The CDR3 nucleotides read TGTGCCTGGAGTGTACAAGGACAGGGAGGGGAAAAACTGTTTTTT. As protein: CAWSVQGQGGEKLFF.

The chain combines TRBV19 with TRBJ2-7, with D possibly TRBD1 on 6 matching bases. Per the germline V gene, CDR1 is LNHDA and CDR2 is SQIVND (reference sequence). V gave up 8 bases and J gave up 6 bases, with 11 bases separating them. There are 11 residues in the CDR3. CDR3 DNA: TGTGCCAGTTCTACGACAGGCGAGCAGTACTTC. It specifies CASSTTGEQYF.

The rearrangement links TRBV27 to TRBJ2-1, with 10 bases lining up with TRBD1. The CDR3 runs to 13 residues. J lost 8 bases, V lost 6 bases, and 4 bases had no gene match. The germline V gene has CDR1 MNHEY and CDR2 SMNVEV (reference sequence). The CDR3 nucleotides are TGTGCCAGCAGGACAGGGGGCGCGGATGAGCAGTTCTTC. Amino acids: CASRTGGADEQFF.

CDR3 sequence reads: CASSLGEGRGNTIYF. In DNA form, the CDR3 reads TGTGCCAGCAGCCTCGGGGAGGGAAGGGGAAACACCATATATTTT. The rearrangement joins TRBV3-1 (or the pseudogene TRBV3-2) to TRBJ1-3; D unresolved. There are 15 residues in the CDR3. Per germline, CDR1 LGHDT and CDR2 YNNKEL (reference sequence). V lost 4 bases to trimming and J lost 4 bases, with 14 bases between them.

V gene TRBV28 combines with J gene TRBJ1-1, with 8 bases fitting TRBD1. Trimming removed 6 bases from V and 2 bases from J; junction bases left unmatched: 2. CDR3 length: 13 amino acids. CDR1 and CDR2 from the germline V gene are MDHEN and SYDVKM. CDR3 nucleotide sequence: TGTGCCAGCAGCACAGGGGGAAACACTGAAGCTTTCTTT. Residues: CASSTGGNTEAFF.

The chain combines TRBV5-3 with TRBJ1-2, with 8 positions matching TRBD1. TRBV5-3 is given ORF status, its function remaining uncertain. The CDR3 sequence is 15 residues long. V dropped 2 bases and J dropped 5; count of bases not matched to a gene: 8. CDR3 loop: CARSLLQGGRYGYTF. CDR3 nucleotide sequence: TGTGCCAGAAGCTTATTACAGGGGGGCCGGTATGGCTACACCTTC.

The rearrangement uses TRBV12-5 and TRBJ2-7; a weak D match, TRBD1 (5 bases). V lost 5 bases and J 0 bases, leaving 14 bases between the germline ends. Per germline, CDR1 LGHNT and CDR2 FRNRAP. The length of the CDR3 is 15 residues. CDR3 amino acids: CASGTGQGSSYEQYF. The CDR3, as DNA: TGTGCTAGTGGTACTGGACAAGGCAGCTCCTACGAGCAGTACTTC.

The chain recombines TRBV30 with TRBJ1-1, with a weak D call TRBD1 (5 bases). The V end lost 2 bases, the J end lost 5 bases, and 15 bases lay between the germline ends. CDR1 GTSNPN and CDR2 SVGIG come from the germline V gene (reference sequence). The CDR3 consists of 14 residues. This CDR3 reads CAWSRQPEWTEAFF. The CDR3 nucleotides are TGTGCCTGGAGTCGACAGCCGGAGTGGACTGAAGCTTTCTTT.

This clone was recorded once. The chain has TRBV27 and TRBJ1-2; perhaps TRBD1 as D (5 bases). This CDR3 has 17 amino acids. V lost 0 bases, J lost 0 bases, and 14 bases lay in between. CDR1 is MNHEY and CDR2 is SMNVEV in the germline V gene (reference sequence). In DNA form, the CDR3 reads TGTGCCAGCAGTTTATCCCTGGCGGGACTGGCTAACTATGGCTACACCTTC. The encoded protein is CASSLSLAGLANYGYTF.

This clone has a single count. The genes are TRBV20-1 and TRBJ2-3; 7 nucleotides align to TRBD1. This CDR3 has 15 residues. J lost 0 bases, V lost 3 bases, and 6 bases had no gene match. From germline, CDR1 is DFQATT and CDR2 SNEGSKA (reference sequence). CDR3 nucleotide sequence: TGCAGTGCTAGTCGGCAGGGGGTTAGCACAGATACGCAGTATTTT. Amino acids: CSASRQGVSTDTQYF.

This chain connects TRBV9 to TRBJ2-2, with D tentatively TRBD2 (5 bases). V was shortened by 4 bases and J by 4 bases, with 14 bases between the two germline ends. The CDR3 contains 15 residues. Per germline, CDR1 SGDLS and CDR2 YYNGEE. The CDR3: CASSTPDGLTGELFF. The DNA of the CDR3 is TGTGCCAGCAGCACTCCCGACGGACTCACCGGGGAGCTGTTTTTT.

The chain employs TRBV18 and TRBJ1-3; 8 bases line up with TRBD1. V lost 3 bases and J lost 3; bases outside the gene matches: 7. CDR3 length: 16 residues. Per germline, CDR1 KGHSH and CDR2 LQKENI. The CDR3 sequence: CASSPLQGVGGNTIYF. DNA for the CDR3: TGTGCCAGCTCACCTTTACAGGGGGTTGGTGGAAACACCATATATTTT. Combining the CDR3 with reference TRBV18 and TRBJ1-3 gives the whole variable domain NAGVMQNPRHLVRRRGQEARLRCSPMKGHSHVYWYRQLPEEGLKFMVYLQKENIIDESGMPKERFSAEFPKEGPSILRIQQVVRGDSAAYFCASSPLQGVGGNTIYFGEGSWLTVV.

This chain uses TRBV19 with TRBJ2-2; a weak D match, TRBD2 (5 bases). In germline, CDR1 is LNHDA, CDR2 SQIVND (reference sequence). This CDR3 has 14 residues. The germline V and J ends were trimmed by 7 bases and 1 base, with 10 bases remaining between them. CDR3 nucleotides: TGTGCCAGTATTCAGCGGCAGAACACCGGGGAGCTGTTTTTT. This sequence encodes CASIQRQNTGELFF.

This sequence joins TRBV6-4 and TRBJ1-1; no clear D gene. Trimming stripped 3 bases from V and 4 bases from J, with 9 bases between. In germline, CDR1 is MRHNA, CDR2 SNTAGT. The CDR3 length is 13 residues. The CDR3 spells CASSETRVTEAFF. The CDR3 bases are TGTGCCAGCAGTGAGACCCGGGTCACTGAAGCTTTCTTT.

The chain joins TRBV9 to TRBJ2-5; 12 positions agree with TRBD1. The germline V gene encodes CDR1 SGDLS and CDR2 YYNGEE. V shed 2 bases, J shed 8 bases, and the junction held 7 bases outside the gene matches. The CDR3 runs 15 residues. The CDR3 coding sequence is TGTGCCAGCAGCGTCCAGGGACAGGGGGCCGGAACCCAGTACTTC. This gives the protein CASSVQGQGAGTQYF.

The V and J genes are TRBV6-5 and TRBJ1-2; tentative D call: TRBD1 (6 bases). The germline V and J ends were trimmed by 3 bases and 4 bases, with 15 bases remaining between them. Germline V gene data show CDR1 as MNHEY and CDR2 as SVGAGI. This CDR3 is built from 15 residues. The DNA of the CDR3 is TGTGCCAGCAGTTATAGATCGGGGGGCGCCTATGGCTACACCTTC. Protein: CASSYRSGGAYGYTF.

The chain has TRBV7-3 and TRBJ1-2; the D gene is possibly TRBD1 (5 bases). Trimming removed 0 bases from V and 8 bases from J, with 13 bases in between. The CDR3 sequence is 14 residues long. The germline CDR1 and CDR2 sequences are SGHTA and FQGTGA. The CDR3 reads CASSLTAAGLGYTF. The DNA for the CDR3 is TGTGCCAGCAGCTTAACGGCGGCAGGGCTCGGCTACACCTTC.

V is TRBV3-1 (or the pseudogene TRBV3-2) and J is TRBJ2-1; D ambiguous. The CDR3 covers 12 residues. Trimming took off 3 bases at V and 8 bases at J, with 8 bases between the two ends. The germline V gene has CDR1 LGHDT and CDR2 YNNKEL (reference sequence). CDR3 loop: CASSHAQDEQFF. The CDR3 DNA sequence: TGTGCCAGCAGCCACGCCCAGGATGAGCAGTTCTTC.